The 12 T cell receptor beta chains reported below all come from one sample, sequenced in a study of CD8 T cells in Susac syndrome (dated by TCRdb to between 2017 and 2020). Libraries were built with the immunoSEQ multiplex PCR assay. RNA was extracted using the RNeasy kit, and roughly 0.45 to 1 microgram was reverse transcribed with random hexamers. TCRdb reworked the public reads: Q25 trimming with fastp, MiXCR clone assembly, productive beta chains retained. A single entry per CDR3 protein holds the most common genes and DNA from its merged rows. This sample has about 160,000 distinct CDR3 sequences in its table, and approximately 94% of those were observed once. Jointly, the top ten make up about 0.094% of the sample. Sequencing was done on a sample of CD4+ T cells from PBMCs. The receptors shown here come from a human donor with multiple sclerosis.

The rearrangement joins TRBV29-1 to TRBJ2-2, with TRBD2 matching over 9 bases. Germline V gene lookup returns CDR1 SQVTM and CDR2 ANQGSEA. The CDR3 is made up of 17 amino acids. The V gene end was trimmed by 3 bases and the J gene end by 7 bases; junction bases not matched to a gene: 15. The CDR3 here is CSVDTHSGRRLNGELFF. The CDR3, as DNA: TGCAGCGTTGATACACATAGCGGGAGAAGGTTAAACGGGGAGCTGTTTTTT.

V and J are TRBV3-1 and TRBJ1-2; 7 positions agree with TRBD1. This CDR3 has 14 residues. CDR1 and CDR2 from the germline V gene are LGHDT and YNNKEL (reference sequence). V gave up 0 bases and J gave up 3 bases; unmatched junction bases: 1. In DNA form, the CDR3 reads TGTGCCAGCAGCCAAGAGGGGACAGACTATGGCTACACCTTC. This codes for CASSQEGTDYGYTF.

The chain employs TRBV30 and TRBJ2-7; D tentatively reads TRBD1 or TRBD2 (5 bases each). With 8 bases removed from V and 2 bases from J, the gap between germline ends came to 16 bases. Germline V lookup: CDR1 GTSNPN, CDR2 SVGIG (reference sequence). The CDR3 sequence is 13 residues long. CDR3 DNA: TGTGCCGGGGGACGGGGCGGACCCTACGAGCAGTACTTC. This encodes CAGGRGGPYEQYF.

The rearrangement uses TRBV5-6 and TRBJ1-2; D not resolved. The germline gives CDR1 SGHDT, CDR2 YYEEEE. Deletions cut 0 bases from V and 6 bases from J, with 6 bases between. The CDR3 runs to 12 residues. The CDR3 reads CASSLEDDGYTF. The CDR3 DNA follows: TGTGCCAGCAGCTTGGAAGACGATGGCTACACCTTC.

The chain combines TRBV2 with TRBJ1-5; no firm D call. The length of the CDR3 is 15 residues. Germline CDR1 is SNHLY and CDR2 is FYNNEI. Deletions cut 6 bases from V and 0 bases from J, with 12 bases between. CDR3 in amino acids: CASSPSLPSNQPQHF. The CDR3 DNA reads TGTGCCAGCAGCCCTTCACTCCCTAGCAATCAGCCCCAGCATTTT.

The chain combines TRBV5-1 with TRBJ1-2; possibly TRBD1 for D (5 bases). Deletions cut 4 bases from V and 2 bases from J, with 15 bases between. The CDR3 contains 15 residues. Germline V gene data show CDR1 as SGHRS and CDR2 as YFSETQ. The CDR3 here is CASSRDSPANYGYTF. The CDR3 DNA reads TGCGCCAGCAGCCGAGACAGCCCGGCAAACTATGGCTACACCTTC. Based on the CDR3 plus reference TRBV5-1 and TRBJ1-2, the full variable domain is KAGVTQTPRYLIKTRGQQVTLSCSPISGHRSVSWYQQTPGQGLQFLFEYFSETQRNKGNFPGRFSGRQFSNSRSEMNVSTLELGDSALYLCASSRDSPANYGYTFGSGTRLTVV.

The chain's CDR3 is CASSASGDTDTQYF. DNA for the CDR3: TGTGCCAGCAGCGCCTCAGGAGACACAGATACGCAGTATTTT. The chain recombines TRBV9 with TRBJ2-3; unclear D gene. This CDR3 is 14 amino acids long. CDR1 is SGDLS, CDR2 YYNGEE, per germline. V lost 3 bases, J lost 2 bases, and 10 bases lay in between.

This chain uses TRBV19 with TRBJ1-1; D call uncertain. The CDR3 is made up of 10 amino acids. Germline values: CDR1 LNHDA, CDR2 SQIVND (reference sequence). Trimming left V 8 bases short and J 2 bases short, with 3 bases between. In DNA form, the CDR3 reads TGTGCCAGTGGAAACACTGAAGCTTTCTTT. Translation gives CASGNTEAFF.

In this sample, this clonotype turned up once. The genes are TRBV29-1 and TRBJ1-1; D gene ambiguous. This CDR3 has 13 amino acids. Between the trimmed V and J ends, which lost 4 bases and 1 base, there was a span of 10 bases. Germline CDR1 reads SQVTM; CDR2 reads ANQGSEA. In DNA, the CDR3 is TGCAGCGTTGTGGTGGGTACGAACACTGAAGCTTTCTTT. It codes for CSVVVGTNTEAFF.

The chain uses TRBV24-1 and TRBJ2-2, with 7 bases fitting TRBD1. CDR3 length: 18 amino acids. Germline values: CDR1 KGHDR, CDR2 SFDVKD. The V segment lost 4 bases and the J segment 1 base; nucleotides outside the gene matches: 11. The DNA of the CDR3 is TGTGCCACCAGTGACCCTACCCACAGGGGCGAGAACACCGGGGAGCTGTTTTTT. It specifies CATSDPTHRGENTGELFF.

The chain carries TRBV15 and TRBJ1-4, with a weak D call TRBD1 (5 bases). Trimming left V 6 bases short and J 5 bases short, with 16 bases between. Germline CDR1 and CDR2: LNHNV and YYDKDF (reference sequence). The CDR3 runs to 15 residues. This chain's CDR3 is CATRDSGTLNEKLFF. The DNA of the CDR3 is TGTGCCACCAGAGACTCCGGGACTTTAAATGAAAAACTGTTTTTT.

The chain employs TRBV18 and TRBJ2-4; 7 bases align to TRBD2. CDR3 length: 13 amino acids. The V gene's germline CDR1 is KGHSH and CDR2 LQKENI. The ends lost 1 base at V and 6 bases at J; junction bases unmatched: 0. This CDR3 reads CASSPLAGNIQYF. The CDR3 coding sequence is TGTGCCAGCTCACCACTAGCGGGAAACATTCAGTACTTC.